A single T cell receptor beta chain is shown here with its context. What it binds is unknown. Repertoires were generated with immunoSEQ multiplex PCR, while TCRdb's copy carries only in-frame clones and drops some. The sample yields 7,500 to 9,500 clones, around 85% seen once. The data are from a study of T cell clonotyping in hematopoietic cell transplantation. Recipient blood drawn about 28 days pretransplant and days 30, 100, 180 after. This CDR3 spans 14 amino acids. Per the germline V gene, CDR1 is KGHSH and CDR2 is LQKENI. Trimming pared 2 bases from V and 4 bases from J, leaving 11 bases between. Study-wide points: Recipient TCR diversity dropped after transplant; expanded clonotypes rose from day 30 to 180.

The source of this sequence is a female patient aged 30 to 40 who had an allogeneic stem cell transplant, so the T cells may come from the graft donor. Some clones in this sample may be carry-over from other donors' samples. The sample consisted of PBMCs, taken 180 days after allogeneic stem cell transplant. The gene calls are TRBV18 and TRBJ1-2; maybe TRBD1 (6 bases). For the CDR3, the DNA is TGTGCCAGCTCACCAGCAGGGGCATCCTATGGCTACACCTTC. This codes for CASSPAGASYGYTF.